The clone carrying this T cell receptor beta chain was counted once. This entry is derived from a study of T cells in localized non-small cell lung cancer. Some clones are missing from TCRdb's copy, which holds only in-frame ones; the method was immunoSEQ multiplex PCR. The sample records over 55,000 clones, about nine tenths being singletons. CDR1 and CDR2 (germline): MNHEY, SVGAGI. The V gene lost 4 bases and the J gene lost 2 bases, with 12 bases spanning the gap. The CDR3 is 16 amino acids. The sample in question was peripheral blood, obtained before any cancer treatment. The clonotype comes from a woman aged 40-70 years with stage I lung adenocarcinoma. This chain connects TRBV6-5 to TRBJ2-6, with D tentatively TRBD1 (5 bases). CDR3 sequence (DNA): TGTGCCAGCAGTTCATCGATGGGGCCTGGGGCCAACGTCCTGACTTTC. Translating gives CASSSSMGPGANVLTF.